One sample yielded the 8 T cell receptor beta chains listed below, sequenced in a study of metastatic and nonmetastatic thyroid tumors. Until they underwent thyroid surgery, no patient had received any treatment. With MiXCR, TCRdb called clones anew from the PCR reads. Of 14,000 or so clones in the sample, 25% to 30% were seen once. The source material was blood. The receptors were sampled from a female donor with papillary thyroid cancer or a benign thyroid nodule (not recorded which). Some clones in this sample may be carry-over from other donors' samples.

This clone was counted between two and nine times. This chain uses TRBV28 with TRBJ2-7; D possibly corresponds to TRBD1 (7 bases). V was clipped by 8 bases and J by 5 bases, with 19 bases between them. CDR1 is MDHEN and CDR2 is SYDVKM in the germline V gene. The CDR3 has 14 residues. The DNA of the CDR3 is TGTGCCAGCCTGATGAGGGGGCCGGGGGACGAGCAGTACTTC. It is translated as CASLMRGPGDEQYF.

The J gene is TRBJ1-1, the V gene TRBV7-2; 7 bases agree with TRBD1. The CDR3 runs to 13 residues. CDR1 SGHTA and CDR2 FQGNSA come from the germline V gene. V was clipped by 9 bases and J by 6 bases; unmatched bases: 10. The CDR3 here is CASGTGVQSEAFF. The CDR3 bases are TGTGCCAGTGGCACAGGGGTTCAATCTGAAGCTTTCTTT.

Many counts were recorded for this clone. The V and J genes are TRBV12-3 or TRBV12-4 and TRBJ2-3; no firm D call. This CDR3 comprises 14 residues. Trimming removed 7 bases from V and 2 bases from J, with 13 bases in between. CDR3 DNA: TGTGCCAGCATTGGCAGAATCTTCACAGATACGCAGTATTTT. Protein sequence: CASIGRIFTDTQYF.

This clone was counted between two and nine times. A much larger clone is a single base away; this may be a read error. Other DNA sequences within the sample encode an identical CDR3. The genes are TRBV18 and TRBJ1-3; 12 bases are a match to TRBD1. CDR1 is KGHSH and CDR2 is LQKENI in the germline V gene. This CDR3 is built from 16 residues. CDR3 amino acids: CASSSLGQGAGNTMYF. The DNA of the CDR3 is TGTGCCAGCTCATCACTGGGACAGGGGGCTGGAAACACCATGTATTTT.

In its sample, this clone is medium-sized. The V gene is TRBV28, the J gene TRBJ1-1; 9 nucleotides match TRBD1. Germline lookup yields CDR1 MDHEN and CDR2 SYDVKM. Trimming removed 5 bases from V and 1 base from J; junction bases left unmatched: 8. CDR3 length: 16 residues. CDR3 region: CASSQPGQGWNTEAFF. The DNA for the CDR3 is TGTGCCAGCAGTCAACCGGGACAGGGATGGAACACTGAAGCTTTCTTT. Full variable domain (outside the CDR3, taken from reference TRBV28 and TRBJ1-1): DVKVTQSSRYLVKRTGEKVFLECVQDMDHENMFWYRQDPGLGLRLIYFSYDVKMKEKGDIPEGYSVSREKKERFSLILESASTNQTSMYLCASSQPGQGWNTEAFFGQGTRLTVV.

This chain connects TRBV19 to TRBJ2-1; 7 nucleotides match TRBD2. CDR3 length: 13 amino acids. J was trimmed by 7 bases and V by 5 bases; bases with no gene match: 5. Looked up from germline, CDR1 is LNHDA and CDR2 is SQIVND (reference sequence). CDR3 bases: TGTGCCAGTAGTTACCGTAGCGGGAATGAGCAGTTCTTC. As protein: CASSYRSGNEQFF. The whole variable domain, filled in from reference TRBV19 and TRBJ2-1, reads DGGITQSPKYLFRKEGQNVTLSCEQNLNHDAMYWYRQDPGQGLRLIYYSQIVNDFQKGDIAEGYSVSREKKESFPLTVTSAQKNPTAFYLCASSYRSGNEQFFGPGTRLTVL.

This chain connects TRBV10-2 to TRBJ2-7, with D unclear. The CDR3 has 14 residues. Germline-derived CDR1 and CDR2 are WSHSY and SAAADI. V dropped 3 bases and J dropped 2 bases, with 11 bases sitting between them. CDR3 region: CASSEIGSAYEQYF. The CDR3 nucleotides read TGCGCCAGCAGTGAAATCGGGTCCGCCTACGAGCAGTACTTC.

This clone was detected many times. The rearrangement links TRBV9 to TRBJ2-1, with D hard to call. The CDR3 contains 13 residues. In germline, CDR1 is SGDLS, CDR2 YYNGEE. The V end was cut by 0 bases, the J end by 6 bases, with 7 bases between. This chain's CDR3 is CASSVDLLNEQFF. The CDR3 coding sequence is TGTGCCAGCAGCGTAGACTTACTCAATGAGCAGTTCTTC.